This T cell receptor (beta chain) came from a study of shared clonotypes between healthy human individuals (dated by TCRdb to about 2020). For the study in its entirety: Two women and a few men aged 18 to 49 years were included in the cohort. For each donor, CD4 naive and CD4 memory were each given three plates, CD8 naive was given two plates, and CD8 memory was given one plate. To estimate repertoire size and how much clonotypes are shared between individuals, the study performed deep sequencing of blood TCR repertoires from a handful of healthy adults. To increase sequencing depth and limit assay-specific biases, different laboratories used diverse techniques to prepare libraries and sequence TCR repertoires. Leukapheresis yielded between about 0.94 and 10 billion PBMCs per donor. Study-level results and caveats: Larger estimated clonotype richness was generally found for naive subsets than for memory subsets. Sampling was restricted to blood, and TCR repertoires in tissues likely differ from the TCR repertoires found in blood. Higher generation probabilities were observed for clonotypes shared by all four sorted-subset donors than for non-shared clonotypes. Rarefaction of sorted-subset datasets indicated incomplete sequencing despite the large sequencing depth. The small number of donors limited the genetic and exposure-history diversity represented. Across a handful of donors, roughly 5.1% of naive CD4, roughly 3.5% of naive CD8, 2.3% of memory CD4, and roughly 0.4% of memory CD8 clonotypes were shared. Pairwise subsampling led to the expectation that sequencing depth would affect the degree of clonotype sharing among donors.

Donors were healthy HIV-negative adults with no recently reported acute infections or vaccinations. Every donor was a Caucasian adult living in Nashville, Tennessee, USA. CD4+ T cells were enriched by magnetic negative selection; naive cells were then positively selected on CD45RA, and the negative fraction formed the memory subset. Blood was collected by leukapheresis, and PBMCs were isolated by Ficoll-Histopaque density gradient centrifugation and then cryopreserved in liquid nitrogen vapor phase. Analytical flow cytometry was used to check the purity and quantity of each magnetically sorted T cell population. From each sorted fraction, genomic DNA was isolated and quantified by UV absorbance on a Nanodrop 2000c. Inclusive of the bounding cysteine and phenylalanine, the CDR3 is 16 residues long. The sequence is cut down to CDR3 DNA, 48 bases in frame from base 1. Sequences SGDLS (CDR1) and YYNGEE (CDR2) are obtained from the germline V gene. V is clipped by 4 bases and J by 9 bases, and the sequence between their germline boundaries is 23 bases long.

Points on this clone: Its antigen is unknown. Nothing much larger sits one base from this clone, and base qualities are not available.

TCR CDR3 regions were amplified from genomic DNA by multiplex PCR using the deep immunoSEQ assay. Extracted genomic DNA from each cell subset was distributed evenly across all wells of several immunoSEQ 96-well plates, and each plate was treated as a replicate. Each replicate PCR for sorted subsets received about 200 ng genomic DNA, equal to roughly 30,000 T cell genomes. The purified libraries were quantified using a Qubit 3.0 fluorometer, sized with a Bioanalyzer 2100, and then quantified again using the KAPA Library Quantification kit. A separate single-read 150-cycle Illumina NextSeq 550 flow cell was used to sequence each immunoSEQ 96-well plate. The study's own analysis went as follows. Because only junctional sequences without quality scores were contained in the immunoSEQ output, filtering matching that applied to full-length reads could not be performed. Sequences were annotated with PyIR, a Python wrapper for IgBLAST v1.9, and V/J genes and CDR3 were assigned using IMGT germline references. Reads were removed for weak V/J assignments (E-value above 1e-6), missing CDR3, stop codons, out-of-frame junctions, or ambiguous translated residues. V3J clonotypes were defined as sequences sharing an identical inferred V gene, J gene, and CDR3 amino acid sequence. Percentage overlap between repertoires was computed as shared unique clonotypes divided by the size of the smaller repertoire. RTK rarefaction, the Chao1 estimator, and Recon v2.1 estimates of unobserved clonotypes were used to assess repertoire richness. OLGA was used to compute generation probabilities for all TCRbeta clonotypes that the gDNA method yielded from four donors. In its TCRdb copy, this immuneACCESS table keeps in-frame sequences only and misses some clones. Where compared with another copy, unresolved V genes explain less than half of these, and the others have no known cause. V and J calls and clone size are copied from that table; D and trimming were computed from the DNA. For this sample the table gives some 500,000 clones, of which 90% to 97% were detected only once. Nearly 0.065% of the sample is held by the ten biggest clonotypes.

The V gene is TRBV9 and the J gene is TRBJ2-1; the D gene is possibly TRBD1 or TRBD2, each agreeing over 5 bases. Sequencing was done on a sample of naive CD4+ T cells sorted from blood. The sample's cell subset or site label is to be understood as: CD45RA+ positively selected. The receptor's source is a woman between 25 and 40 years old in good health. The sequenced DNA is TGTGCCAGCAGCACCTTAGGGACCCCGGGCTTGGGTGAGCAGTTCTTC. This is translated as CASSTLGTPGLGEQFF.